Below are 22 T cell receptor beta chains sequenced from a single sample in a study of cytomegalovirus exposure and HLA in healthy donors (dated by TCRdb to 2015 to 2018). Preparation of the library involved the immunoSEQ multiplex PCR assay. For the multiplex PCR, a mixture combining 60 forward primers for TCR Vbeta segments and 13 reverse primers for TCR Jbeta segments was used. In TCRdb, the immuneACCESS table is reduced to in-frame sequences with V and J assigned. These tables do not hold every clone; where another copy was compared, an unresolved V gene accounts for under half, and the others remain unexplained. This sample lists roughly 150,000 clones; over 60% were detected once. The top ten clones comprise over 2% of the sample. Sequencing was carried out using PBMCs. Receptor source: a man between 35 and 55 years old in good health and CMV-seronegative.

The chain couples TRBV28 to TRBJ2-3; tentatively, D is TRBD1 (5 bases). The end of the DNA aligns better with TRBJ1-5, so the J call may be wrong. Germline assignment: CDR1 MDHEN and CDR2 SYDVKM. The CDR3 consists of 16 residues. The CDR3 region is CASSHPQETGGHTQHF. For the CDR3, the DNA is TGTGCCAGCAGTCACCCACAGGAGACGGGGGGTCATACGCAGCATTTT.

The rearrangement joins TRBV4-3 to TRBJ2-5; 8 nucleotides agree with TRBD1. Per germline, CDR1 LGHNA and CDR2 YSLEER. This CDR3 has 13 amino acids. With V trimmed by 3 bases and J by 4 bases, 1 base remained unmatched. The DNA for the CDR3 is TGCGCCAGCAGCCACGACAGGGGAGAGACCCAGTACTTC. It codes for CASSHDRGETQYF.

CDR3 in amino acids: CASSNTLAHSSQETQYF. CDR3 coding DNA: TGTGCCAGCAGCAACACACTAGCCCACTCGAGCCAAGAGACCCAGTACTTC. This chain uses TRBV5-6 with TRBJ2-5; D perhaps matches TRBD2 (6 bases). CDR3 length: 17 residues. Germline V gene data show CDR1 as SGHDT and CDR2 as YYEEEE. Trimming took 4 bases from V and 1 from J, leaving 20 bases between them. The full variable domain, completed using reference TRBV5-6 and TRBJ2-5, is DAGVTQSPTHLIKTRGQQVTLRCSPKSGHDTVSWYQQALGQGPQFIFQYYEEEERQRGNFPDRFSGHQFPNYSSELNVNALLLGDSALYLCASSNTLAHSSQETQYFGPGTRLLVL.

This chain joins TRBV5-1 and TRBJ1-1, with 7 nucleotides matching TRBD1. Losses at the gene ends were 2 bases for V and 1 base for J; bases not matched to a gene: 2. The CDR3 is 14 amino acids. Germline V gives CDR1 SGHRS, CDR2 YFSETQ. Here the CDR3 reads CASSFRTGNTEAFF. CDR3 DNA: TGCGCCAGCAGCTTCAGGACAGGGAACACTGAAGCTTTCTTT. Using reference TRBV5-1 and TRBJ1-1 for the parts outside the CDR3, the full variable domain is KAGVTQTPRYLIKTRGQQVTLSCSPISGHRSVSWYQQTPGQGLQFLFEYFSETQRNKGNFPGRFSGRQFSNSRSEMNVSTLELGDSALYLCASSFRTGNTEAFFGQGTRLTVV.

This clone was seen a few times. V is TRBV6-5 and J is TRBJ1-5; D perhaps matches TRBD1 (6 bases). V lost 8 bases and J 7 bases, leaving 18 bases between the germline ends. Germline V gene sequence: CDR1 MNHEY, CDR2 SVGAGI. The CDR3 sequence is 14 residues long. The CDR3 sequence: CASGSHRVGQPQHF. CDR3 nucleotide sequence: TGTGCCAGCGGATCCCACAGGGTAGGACAGCCCCAGCATTTT.

V is TRBV25-1 and J is TRBJ2-5; the D gene is possibly TRBD2 (7 bases). The V gene lost 5 bases and the J gene lost 9 bases, with 22 bases spanning the gap. This CDR3 has 15 residues. The V gene's germline CDR1 is MGHDK and CDR2 SYGVNS. DNA for the CDR3: TGTGCCAGCAGTAATACAGGGAGGGTAGGGGAGGCCCAGTACTTC. Residues: CASSNTGRVGEAQYF.

The genes are TRBV4-1 and TRBJ1-6; 7 nucleotides agree with TRBD1. The CDR3 has 19 residues. Germline CDR1 and CDR2: MGHRA and YSYEKL. With 2 bases clipped from V and 0 bases from J, the junction kept 10 bases outside the gene matches. CDR3 in DNA: TGCGCCAGCAGCCAATCTAGACAGGGTCTGGGCTCCTATAATTCACCCCTCCACTTT. It codes for CASSQSRQGLGSYNSPLHF.

V usage is TRBV27 and J usage is TRBJ2-1, with TRBD2 identical over 7 bases. Germline values: CDR1 MNHEY, CDR2 SMNVEV (reference sequence). The CDR3 extends over 14 amino acids. The ends lost 5 bases at V and 4 bases at J; junction bases unmatched: 5. CDR3 sequence: CASSPGRPYNEQFF. The DNA for the CDR3 is TGTGCCAGCAGTCCCGGGAGGCCATACAATGAGCAGTTCTTC.

The CDR3 spells CATSRTSSPGLIETQYF. The CDR3 coding sequence is TGTGCCACCAGCAGAACCTCCTCCCCGGGACTCATAGAGACCCAGTACTTC. The J gene is TRBJ2-5, the V gene TRBV15; D possibly corresponds to TRBD2 (6 bases). The CDR3 length is 17 residues. V shed 2 bases and J shed 4 bases, with 20 bases lying between them. Germline V CDR1 and CDR2: LNHNV, YYDKDF (reference sequence).

V usage is TRBV6-6 and J usage is TRBJ1-1; D ambiguous. CDR1 and CDR2 (germline): MNHNY, SVGAGI (reference sequence). CDR3 length: 15 amino acids. Between the trimmed V and J ends, which lost 6 bases and 1 base, there was a span of 15 bases. DNA for the CDR3: TGTGCCAGCAGGGGCCGAGGACGGGGGAACACTGAAGCTTTCTTT. It specifies CASRGRGRGNTEAFF.

The chain couples TRBV9 to TRBJ2-3, with 12 bases aligning to TRBD2. The CDR3 sequence is 15 residues long. Trimming at V came to 3 bases and at J to 6 bases, leaving 5 bases not matched to a gene. Germline CDR1 SGDLS, CDR2 YYNGEE. The DNA of the CDR3 is TGTGCCAGCAGCGGGATGACTAGCGGGGGTGATACGCAGTATTTT. Protein sequence: CASSGMTSGGDTQYF.

This clone was counted once. In DNA form, the CDR3 reads TGTGCCAGCAGCCAAGACAGGGGGCCCACTGAAGCTTTCTTT. Its translation is CASSQDRGPTEAFF. This chain joins TRBV14 and TRBJ1-1, with 8 bases matching TRBD1. J lost 4 bases, V lost 0 bases, and 1 base had no gene match. Germline V gene lookup returns CDR1 SGHDN and CDR2 FVKESK. CDR3 length: 14 amino acids.

This chain links TRBV4-1 with TRBJ1-2; TRBD1 matches 10 bases. The germline V gene encodes CDR1 MGHRA and CDR2 YSYEKL. The CDR3 spans 15 residues. J gave up 8 bases and V 4 bases, and 10 bases lay outside the gene matches. The CDR3 DNA reads TGCGCCAGCAGCCCACATTCCGGGACAGGGGAAGGCTACACCTTC. It yields the protein CASSPHSGTGEGYTF.

CDR3 bases: TGTGCCAGCAGCATAGTCGGGAGCAATCAGCCCCAGCATTTT. Encoded protein: CASSIVGSNQPQHF. V and J are TRBV7-9 and TRBJ1-5; unclear D gene. From germline, CDR1 is SEHNR and CDR2 FQNEAQ (reference sequence). The CDR3 is 14 residues long. Trimming took 5 bases from V and 1 from J, leaving 9 bases between them.

Only one count was recorded for this clone. This chain joins TRBV7-8 and TRBJ2-7; 10 bases match TRBD1. The CDR3 extends over 19 amino acids. From germline, CDR1 is SGHVS and CDR2 FQNEAQ. J was trimmed by 2 bases and V by 1 base; bases with no gene match: 14. Here the CDR3 DNA reads TGTGCCAGCAGCTTAGTCCGGGACAGGGGTTATAGGGGTCCCTACGAGCAGTACTTC. This sequence encodes CASSLVRDRGYRGPYEQYF.

This clone was detected only a few times. The chain combines TRBV29-1 with TRBJ2-3, with 8 nucleotides matching TRBD2. This CDR3 has 16 amino acids. The trim removed 2 bases at V and 6 bases at J, leaving 13 bases unmatched. The V gene's germline CDR1 is SQVTM and CDR2 ANQGSEA. CDR3 DNA: TGCAGCGTTGAACTCTATAGCGGGGATCAACGGGATACGCAGTATTTT. Protein sequence: CSVELYSGDQRDTQYF.

This chain joins TRBV9 and TRBJ1-2, with D tentatively TRBD1 (5 bases). This CDR3 region has 15 residues. Trimming pared 4 bases from V and 8 bases from J, leaving 21 bases between. The V gene's germline CDR1 is SGDLS and CDR2 YYNGEE. CDR3 sequence: CASSPTPGGYGGYTF. The CDR3, as DNA: TGTGCCAGCAGCCCTACCCCCGGGGGGTATGGCGGCTACACCTTC.

This chain links TRBV19 with TRBJ2-1; 7 bases line up with TRBD2. The J segment lost 7 bases and the V segment lost 5 bases, leaving 8 bases of the junction unmatched. The CDR3 runs to 14 residues. Germline V gene data show CDR1 as LNHDA and CDR2 as SQIVND (reference sequence). The CDR3 reads CASSDRRGGNEQFF. The CDR3 nucleotides are TGTGCCAGTAGTGATCGTCGGGGAGGGAATGAGCAGTTCTTC.

The chain joins TRBV11-2 to TRBJ1-2; D might be TRBD1 (5 bases). The CDR3 extends over 13 amino acids. Germline assignment: CDR1 SGHAT and CDR2 FQNNGV. V lost 5 bases to trimming and J lost 5 bases, with 12 bases between them. This CDR3 is CASSPGGGYGYTF. As DNA, the CDR3 is TGTGCCAGCAGCCCCGGGGGAGGGTATGGCTACACCTTC. Together with reference TRBV11-2 and TRBJ1-2, the CDR3 gives the full variable domain: EAGVAQSPRYKIIEKRQSVAFWCNPISGHATLYWYQQILGQGPKLLIQFQNNGVVDDSQLPKDRFSAERLKGVDSTLKIQPAKLEDSAVYLCASSPGGGYGYTFGSGTRLTVV.

V gene TRBV5-1 combines with J gene TRBJ1-5; D is possibly TRBD1 (6 bases). The germline V gene has CDR1 SGHRS and CDR2 YFSETQ. The CDR3 runs to 15 residues. V lost 0 bases and J 0 bases, leaving 7 bases between the germline ends. The DNA of the CDR3 is TGCGCCAGCAGCTTGGAGGGGGATAGCAATCAGCCCCAGCATTTT. Translating gives CASSLEGDSNQPQHF.

V is TRBV7-2 and J is TRBJ2-7, with a possible D match to TRBD2 (6 bases). Trimming took 1 base from V and 2 from J, leaving 15 bases between them. The CDR3 has 16 amino acids. The germline V gene encodes CDR1 SGHTA and CDR2 FQGNSA. This chain's CDR3 is CASSLVRRGNAYEQYF. The CDR3, as DNA: TGTGCCAGCAGCTTAGTCCGGCGGGGCAACGCCTACGAGCAGTACTTC.

The CDR3 is CASSVGLAGSYEQYF. The DNA of the CDR3 is TGCGCCAGCAGCGTCGGACTAGCGGGCTCCTACGAGCAGTACTTC. The gene calls are TRBV5-1 and TRBJ2-7, with 11 bases lining up with TRBD2. Germline V lookup: CDR1 SGHRS, CDR2 YFSETQ. V trimming: 4 bases; J trimming: 0 bases; junction bases outside the gene matches: 3. CDR3 length: 15 residues.